The TCR beta chain described here comes from a study of blood T cell repertoires in COVID-19. Study summary: Acute and convalescent COVID-19 samples came from the United States, Italy and Spain. T cells, B-cell-depleted T cells, or PBMCs supplied cDNA or gDNA.

Participant-reported clinical history was the basis for cohort assignment. The CDR3 length is 13 residues. Germline trimming cut 4 bases from V and 15 bases from J; bases unmatched to any gene: 13. Germline V gene sequence: CDR1 SGDLS, CDR2 YYNGEE. Some clones are missing from TCRdb's copy, which holds only in-frame ones; the method was immunoSEQ multiplex PCR. The top ten hold 2% to 3% of the sample, which has about 240,000 clones, approximately 88% seen once. This receptor was taken from a woman in her twenties or thirties with acute COVID-19. The V gene is TRBV9, the J gene TRBJ2-1, with 7 bases identical to TRBD2. The sequencing input was PBMCs or T cells enriched from blood (not recorded which). CDR3 amino acids: CASSPQRRGDSFF. The CDR3 nucleotides read TGTGCCAGCAGCCCCCAACGACGGGGGGATTCGTTCTTC.